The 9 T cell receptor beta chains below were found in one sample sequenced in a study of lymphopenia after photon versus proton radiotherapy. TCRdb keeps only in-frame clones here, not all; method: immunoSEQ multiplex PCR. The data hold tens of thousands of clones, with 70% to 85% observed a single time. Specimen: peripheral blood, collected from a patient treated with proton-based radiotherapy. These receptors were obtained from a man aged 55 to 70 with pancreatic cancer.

The CDR3 DNA is TGCGCCAGCAGCCAAAGAGGCCCCCGAGGGGAGGGCTACACCTTC. It translates to CASSQRGPRGEGYTF. V usage is TRBV5-1 and J usage is TRBJ1-2; tentative D call: TRBD1 (5 bases). The germline V gene encodes CDR1 SGHRS and CDR2 YFSETQ. The ends were cut back, 4 bases at V and 8 bases at J, with 21 bases in the middle. The CDR3 is made up of 15 amino acids.

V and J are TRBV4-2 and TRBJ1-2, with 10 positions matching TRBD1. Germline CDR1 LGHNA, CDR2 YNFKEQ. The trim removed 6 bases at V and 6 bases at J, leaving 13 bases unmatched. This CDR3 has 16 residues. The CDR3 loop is CASSRDRGRGADGYTF. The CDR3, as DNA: TGTGCCAGCAGTAGGGACAGGGGACGTGGGGCGGATGGCTACACCTTC.

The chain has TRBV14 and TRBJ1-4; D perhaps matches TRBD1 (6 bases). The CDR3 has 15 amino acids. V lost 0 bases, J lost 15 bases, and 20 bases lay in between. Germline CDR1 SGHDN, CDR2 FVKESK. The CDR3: CASSQDSGTYRKLFF. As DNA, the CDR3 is TGTGCCAGCAGCCAAGACTCCGGGACATACAGGAAGTTGTTTTTT.

The CDR3 protein is CASSAGTSGRLTNTGELFF. In nucleotides, the CDR3 is TGTGCCAGCAGCGCAGGGACTAGCGGGAGGTTAACGAACACCGGGGAGCTGTTTTTT. V and J are TRBV7-9 and TRBJ2-2; the match to TRBD2 covers 15 bases. Losses at the gene ends were 5 bases for V and 0 bases for J; bases not matched to a gene: 7. This CDR3 is 19 amino acids long. CDR1 is SEHNR and CDR2 is FQNEAQ in the germline V gene (reference sequence).

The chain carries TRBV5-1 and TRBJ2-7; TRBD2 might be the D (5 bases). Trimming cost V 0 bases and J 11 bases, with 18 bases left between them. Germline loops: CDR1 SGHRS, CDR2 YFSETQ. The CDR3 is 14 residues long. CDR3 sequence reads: CASSLGTLSYEEYF. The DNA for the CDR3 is TGCGCCAGCAGCTTGGGGACTCTAAGTTACGAAGAGTACTTC.

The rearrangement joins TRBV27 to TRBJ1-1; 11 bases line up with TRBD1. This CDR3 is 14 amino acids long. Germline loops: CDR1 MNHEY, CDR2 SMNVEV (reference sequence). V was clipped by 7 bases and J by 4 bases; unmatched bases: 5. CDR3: CASTGQGASTEAFF. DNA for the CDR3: TGTGCCAGCACCGGACAGGGGGCGAGCACTGAAGCTTTCTTT.

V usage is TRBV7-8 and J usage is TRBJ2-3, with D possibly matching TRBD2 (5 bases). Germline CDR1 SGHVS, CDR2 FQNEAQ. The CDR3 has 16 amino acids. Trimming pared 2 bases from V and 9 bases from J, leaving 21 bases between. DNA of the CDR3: TGTGCCAGCAGCTTAATACATGGAGGTGGGGAAATCACGCAGTATTTT. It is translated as CASSLIHGGGEITQYF.

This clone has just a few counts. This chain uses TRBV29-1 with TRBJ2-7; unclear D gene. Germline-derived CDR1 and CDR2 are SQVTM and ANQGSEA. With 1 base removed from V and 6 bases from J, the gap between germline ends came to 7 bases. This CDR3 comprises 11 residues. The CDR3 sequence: CSVEVGREQYF. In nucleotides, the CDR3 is TGCAGCGTTGAAGTCGGGCGCGAGCAGTACTTC.

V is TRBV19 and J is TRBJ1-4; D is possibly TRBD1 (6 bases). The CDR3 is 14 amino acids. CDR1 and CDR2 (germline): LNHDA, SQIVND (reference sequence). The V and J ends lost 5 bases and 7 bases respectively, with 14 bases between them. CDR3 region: CASSVQGGGEKLFF. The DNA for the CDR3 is TGTGCCAGTAGTGTACAGGGAGGAGGTGAAAAACTGTTTTTT.